The 5 T cell receptor beta chains given below trace back to one sample, sequenced in a study of radiotherapy plus CTLA-4 blockade in lung cancer. Produced via immunoSEQ multiplex PCR; TCRdb's table is partial and in-frame only. The data hold 35,000 to 40,000 clones, with more than 80% observed a single time. The sample was peripheral blood, taken from a patient treated with radiotherapy plus ipilimumab. These receptors were obtained from a human donor with non-small cell lung cancer who had stable disease on radiotherapy plus ipilimumab.

The chain employs TRBV27 and TRBJ2-1, with a possible D match to TRBD2 (6 bases). The V end was cut by 0 bases, the J end by 5 bases, with 20 bases between. In germline, CDR1 is MNHEY, CDR2 SMNVEV (reference sequence). The CDR3 sequence is 18 residues long. CDR3 loop: CASSLSAWGGNSHNEQFF. In DNA, the CDR3 is TGTGCCAGCAGTTTATCGGCCTGGGGCGGGAACTCTCACAATGAGCAGTTCTTC.

This clone occurred once. This chain connects TRBV11-2 to TRBJ1-5; D may be TRBD1 (6 bases). V was cut by 1 base and J by 3 bases, with 10 bases left in between. This CDR3 region has 15 residues. Germline V lookup: CDR1 SGHAT, CDR2 FQNNGV. In nucleotides, the CDR3 is TGTGCCAGCAGCTTAGCTGGGGGCCTCAATCAGCCCCAGCATTTT. It specifies CASSLAGGLNQPQHF.

The chain uses TRBV15 and TRBJ1-1; D is unclear. CDR1 and CDR2 (germline): LNHNV, YYDKDF (reference sequence). Trimming took off 0 bases at V and 4 bases at J, with 12 bases between the two ends. The CDR3 runs 15 residues. In nucleotides, the CDR3 is TGTGCCACCAGCAGAGATACGGTCTTCGGCACTGAAGCTTTCTTT. Translated, it gives CATSRDTVFGTEAFF.

The J gene is TRBJ2-7, the V gene TRBV5-4; weak D call: TRBD2 (5 bases). The germline V gene has CDR1 SGHNT and CDR2 YYREEE (reference sequence). The CDR3 sequence is 15 residues long. Trimming took off 0 bases at V and 1 base at J, with 11 bases between the two ends. This CDR3 reads CASSLGRAPSYEQYF. CDR3 DNA: TGTGCCAGCAGCTTGGGGCGGGCCCCGTCCTACGAGCAGTACTTC.

The chain is built from TRBV23-1 and TRBJ2-4; 8 bases agree with TRBD1. TRBV23-1 is annotated as an ORF whose role is uncertain. V dropped 8 bases and J dropped 3; count of bases not matched to a gene: 6. The CDR3 consists of 14 residues. CDR3 coding DNA: TGCGCCAGCCTATATACAGGGGGCAAAAACATTCAGTACTTC. This translates into CASLYTGGKNIQYF.